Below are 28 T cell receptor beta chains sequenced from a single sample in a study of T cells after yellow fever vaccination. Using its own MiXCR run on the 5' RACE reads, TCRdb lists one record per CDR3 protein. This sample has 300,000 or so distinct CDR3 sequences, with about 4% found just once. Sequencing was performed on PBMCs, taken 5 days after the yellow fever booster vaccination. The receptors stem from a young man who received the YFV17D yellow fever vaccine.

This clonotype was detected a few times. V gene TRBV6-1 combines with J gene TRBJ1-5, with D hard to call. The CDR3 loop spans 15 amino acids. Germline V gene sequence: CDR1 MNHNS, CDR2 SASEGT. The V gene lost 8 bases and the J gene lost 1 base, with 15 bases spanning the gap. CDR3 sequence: CASGVPRGSNQPQHF. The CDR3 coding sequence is TGTGCCAGCGGGGTCCCGAGAGGGAGCAATCAGCCCCAGCATTTT.

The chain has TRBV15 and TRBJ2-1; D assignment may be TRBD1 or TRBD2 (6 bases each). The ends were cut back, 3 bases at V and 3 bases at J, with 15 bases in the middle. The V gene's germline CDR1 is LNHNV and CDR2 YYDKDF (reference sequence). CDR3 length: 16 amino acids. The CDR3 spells CATSSGEGGNYNEQFF. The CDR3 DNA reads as TGTGCCACCAGCAGCGGTGAGGGGGGAAACTACAATGAGCAGTTCTTC.

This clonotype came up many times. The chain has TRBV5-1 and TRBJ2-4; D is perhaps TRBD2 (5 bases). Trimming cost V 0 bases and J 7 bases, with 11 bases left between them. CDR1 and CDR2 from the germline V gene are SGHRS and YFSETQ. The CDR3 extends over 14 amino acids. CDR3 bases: TGCGCCAGCAGCTTGGACAGCCGAGGGAACATTCAGTACTTC. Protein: CASSLDSRGNIQYF.

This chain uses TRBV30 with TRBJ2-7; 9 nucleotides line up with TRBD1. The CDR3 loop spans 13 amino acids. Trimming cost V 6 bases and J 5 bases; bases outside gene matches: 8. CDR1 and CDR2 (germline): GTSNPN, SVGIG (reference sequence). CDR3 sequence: CACSGTGYDEQYF. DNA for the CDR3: TGTGCCTGTTCCGGGACAGGGTACGACGAGCAGTACTTC.

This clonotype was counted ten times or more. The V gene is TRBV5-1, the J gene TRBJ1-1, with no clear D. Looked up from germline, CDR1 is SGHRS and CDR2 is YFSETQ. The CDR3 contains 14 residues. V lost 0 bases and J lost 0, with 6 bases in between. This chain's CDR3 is CASSLDVMNTEAFF. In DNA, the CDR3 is TGCGCCAGCAGCTTGGACGTGATGAACACTGAAGCTTTCTTT.

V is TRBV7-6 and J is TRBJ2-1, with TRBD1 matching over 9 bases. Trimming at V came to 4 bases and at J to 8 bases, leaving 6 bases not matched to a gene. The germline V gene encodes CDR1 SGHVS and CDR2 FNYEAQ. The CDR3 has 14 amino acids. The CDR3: CASSYGQGYDEQFF. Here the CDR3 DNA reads TGTGCCAGCAGCTACGGACAGGGGTACGATGAGCAGTTCTTC.

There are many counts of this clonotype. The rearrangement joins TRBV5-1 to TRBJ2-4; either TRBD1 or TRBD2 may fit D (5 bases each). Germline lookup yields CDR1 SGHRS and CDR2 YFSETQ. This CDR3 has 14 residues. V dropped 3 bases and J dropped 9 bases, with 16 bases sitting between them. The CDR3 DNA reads TGCGCCAGCAGCTCAACCGCAGAGGGGTCCATTCAGTACTTC. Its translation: CASSSTAEGSIQYF.

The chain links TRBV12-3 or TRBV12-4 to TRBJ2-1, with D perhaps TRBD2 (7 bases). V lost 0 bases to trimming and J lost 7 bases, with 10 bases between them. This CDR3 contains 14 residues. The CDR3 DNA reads TGTGCCAGCAGTTTAGCGGGGGGGCAAAATGAGCAGTTCTTC. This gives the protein CASSLAGGQNEQFF.

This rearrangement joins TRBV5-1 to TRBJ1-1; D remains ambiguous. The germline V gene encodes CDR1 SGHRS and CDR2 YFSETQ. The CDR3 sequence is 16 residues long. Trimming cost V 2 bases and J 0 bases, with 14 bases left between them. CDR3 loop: CASSFQVRGMNTEAFF. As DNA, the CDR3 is TGCGCCAGCAGCTTTCAGGTCCGAGGGATGAACACTGAAGCTTTCTTT.

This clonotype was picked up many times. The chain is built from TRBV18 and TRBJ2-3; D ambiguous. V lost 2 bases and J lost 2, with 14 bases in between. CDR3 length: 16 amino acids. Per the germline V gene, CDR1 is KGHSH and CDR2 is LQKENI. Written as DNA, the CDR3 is TGTGCCAGCTCACCAAGTAACAAAGCTTACACAGATACGCAGTATTTT. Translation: CASSPSNKAYTDTQYF. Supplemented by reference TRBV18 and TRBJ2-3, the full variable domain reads NAGVMQNPRHLVRRRGQEARLRCSPMKGHSHVYWYRQLPEEGLKFMVYLQKENIIDESGMPKERFSAEFPKEGPSILRIQQVVRGDSAAYFCASSPSNKAYTDTQYFGPGTRLTVL.

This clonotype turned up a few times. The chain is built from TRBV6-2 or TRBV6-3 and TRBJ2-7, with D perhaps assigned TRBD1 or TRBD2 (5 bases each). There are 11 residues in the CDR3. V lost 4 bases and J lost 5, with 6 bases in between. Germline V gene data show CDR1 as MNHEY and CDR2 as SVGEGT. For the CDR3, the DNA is TGTGCCAGCAGTTGGGGGAACGAGCAGTACTTC. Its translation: CASSWGNEQYF.

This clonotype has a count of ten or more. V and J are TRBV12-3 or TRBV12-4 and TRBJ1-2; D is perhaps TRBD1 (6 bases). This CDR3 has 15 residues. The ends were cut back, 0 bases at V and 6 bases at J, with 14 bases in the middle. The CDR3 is CASSLALLGQHGYTF. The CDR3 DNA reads TGTGCCAGCAGTTTAGCGCTGCTCGGACAGCATGGCTACACCTTC.

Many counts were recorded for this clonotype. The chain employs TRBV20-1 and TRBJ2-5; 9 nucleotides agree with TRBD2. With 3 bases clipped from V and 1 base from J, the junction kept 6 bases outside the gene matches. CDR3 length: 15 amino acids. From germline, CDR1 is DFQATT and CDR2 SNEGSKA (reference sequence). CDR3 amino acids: CSARGAGGRQETQYF. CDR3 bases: TGCAGTGCTAGGGGAGCGGGGGGACGCCAAGAGACCCAGTACTTC.

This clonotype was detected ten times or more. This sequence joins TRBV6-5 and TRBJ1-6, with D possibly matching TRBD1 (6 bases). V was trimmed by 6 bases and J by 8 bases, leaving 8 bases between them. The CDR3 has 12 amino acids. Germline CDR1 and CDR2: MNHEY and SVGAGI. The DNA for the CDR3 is TGTGCCAGCAGGAGACAGGATTCACCCCTCCACTTT. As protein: CASRRQDSPLHF.

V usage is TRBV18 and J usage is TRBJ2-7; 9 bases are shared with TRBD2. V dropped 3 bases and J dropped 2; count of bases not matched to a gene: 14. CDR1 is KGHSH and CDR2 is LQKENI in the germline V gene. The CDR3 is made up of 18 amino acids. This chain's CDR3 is CASSPSPRGAGGTYEQYF. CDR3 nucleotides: TGTGCCAGCTCACCTTCCCCGAGGGGAGCGGGGGGAACCTACGAGCAGTACTTC.

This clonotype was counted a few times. CDR3 in DNA: TGTGCCAGCAGTTACGGGCCGATCAATCAGCCCCAGCATTTT. Translated, it gives CASSYGPINQPQHF. V gene TRBV6-2 or TRBV6-3 combines with J gene TRBJ1-5; no firm D call. CDR1 MNHEY and CDR2 SVGEGT come from the germline V gene. The CDR3 extends over 14 amino acids. Deletions cut 2 bases from V and 3 bases from J, with 8 bases between.

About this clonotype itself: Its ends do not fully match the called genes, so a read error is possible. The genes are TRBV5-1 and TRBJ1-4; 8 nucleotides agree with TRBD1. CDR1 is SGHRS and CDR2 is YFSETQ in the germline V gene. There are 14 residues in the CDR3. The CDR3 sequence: CDSSSGQVNEKLFF. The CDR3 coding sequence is TGCGACAGCAGCTCGGGACAGGTTAATGAAAAACTGTTTTTT.

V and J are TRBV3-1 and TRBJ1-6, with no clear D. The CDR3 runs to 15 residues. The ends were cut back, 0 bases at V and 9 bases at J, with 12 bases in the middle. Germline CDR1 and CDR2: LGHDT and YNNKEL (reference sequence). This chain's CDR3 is CASSQDPALGSPLHF. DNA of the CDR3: TGTGCCAGCAGCCAAGACCCGGCGTTGGGTTCACCCCTCCACTTT.

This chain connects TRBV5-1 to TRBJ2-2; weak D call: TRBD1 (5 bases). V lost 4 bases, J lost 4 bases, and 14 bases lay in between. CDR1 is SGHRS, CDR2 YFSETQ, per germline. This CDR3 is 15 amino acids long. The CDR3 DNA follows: TGCGCCAGCAGCCATAGGGGCCAGACCACCGGGGAGCTGTTTTTT. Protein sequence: CASSHRGQTTGELFF.

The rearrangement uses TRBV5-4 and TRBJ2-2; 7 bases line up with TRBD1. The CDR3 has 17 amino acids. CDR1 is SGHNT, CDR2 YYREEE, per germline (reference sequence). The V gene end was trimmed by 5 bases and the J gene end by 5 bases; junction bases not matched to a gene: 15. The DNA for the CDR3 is TGTGCCAGCAGATATCTAAGACAGGGCGTGCTGACCGGGGAGCTGTTTTTT. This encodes CASRYLRQGVLTGELFF.

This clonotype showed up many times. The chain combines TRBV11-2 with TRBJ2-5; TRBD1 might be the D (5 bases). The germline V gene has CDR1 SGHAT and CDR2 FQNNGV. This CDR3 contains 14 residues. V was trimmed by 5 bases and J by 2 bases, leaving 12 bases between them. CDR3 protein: CASSPRTTQETQYF. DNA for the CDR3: TGTGCCAGCAGCCCCAGGACAACTCAAGAGACCCAGTACTTC.

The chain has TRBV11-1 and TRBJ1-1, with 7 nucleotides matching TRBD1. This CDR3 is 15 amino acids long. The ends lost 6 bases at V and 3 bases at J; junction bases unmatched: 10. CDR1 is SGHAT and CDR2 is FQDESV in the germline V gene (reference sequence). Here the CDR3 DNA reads TGTGCCAGCAGACCCGCCGGGACAGTCTACACTGAAGCTTTCTTT. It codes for CASRPAGTVYTEAFF.

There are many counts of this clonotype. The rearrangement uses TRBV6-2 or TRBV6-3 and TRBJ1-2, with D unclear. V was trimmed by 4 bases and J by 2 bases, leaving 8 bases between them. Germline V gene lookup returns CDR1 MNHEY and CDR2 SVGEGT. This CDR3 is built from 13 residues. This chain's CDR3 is CASSWTENYGYTF. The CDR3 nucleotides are TGTGCCAGCAGTTGGACGGAGAACTATGGCTACACCTTC.

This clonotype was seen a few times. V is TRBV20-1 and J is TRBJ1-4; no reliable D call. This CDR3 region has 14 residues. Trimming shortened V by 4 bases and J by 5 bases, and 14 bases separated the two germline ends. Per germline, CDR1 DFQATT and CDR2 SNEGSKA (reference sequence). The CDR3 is CSANPLGGNEKLFF. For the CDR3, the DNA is TGCAGTGCTAACCCCCTGGGAGGGAATGAAAAACTGTTTTTT.

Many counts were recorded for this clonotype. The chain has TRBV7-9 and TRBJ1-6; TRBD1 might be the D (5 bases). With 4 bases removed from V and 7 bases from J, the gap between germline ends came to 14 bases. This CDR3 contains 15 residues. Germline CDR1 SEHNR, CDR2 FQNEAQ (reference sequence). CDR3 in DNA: TGTGCCAGCAGCTACCCTACAGGTGGGAATTCACCCCTCCACTTT. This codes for CASSYPTGGNSPLHF.

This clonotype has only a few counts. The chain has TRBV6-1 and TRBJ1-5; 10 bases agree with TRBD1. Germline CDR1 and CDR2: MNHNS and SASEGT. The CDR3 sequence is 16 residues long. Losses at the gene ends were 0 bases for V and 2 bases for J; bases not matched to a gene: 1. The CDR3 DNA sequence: TGTGCCAGCAGTGAAGCGGGGACAGGGGGCAATCAGCCCCAGCATTTT. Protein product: CASSEAGTGGNQPQHF.

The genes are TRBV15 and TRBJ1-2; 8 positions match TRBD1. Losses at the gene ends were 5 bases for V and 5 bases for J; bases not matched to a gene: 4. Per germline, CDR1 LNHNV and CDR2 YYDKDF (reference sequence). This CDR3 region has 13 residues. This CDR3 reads CATSPDREYGYTF. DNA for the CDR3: TGTGCCACCAGCCCGGACAGGGAATATGGCTACACCTTC.

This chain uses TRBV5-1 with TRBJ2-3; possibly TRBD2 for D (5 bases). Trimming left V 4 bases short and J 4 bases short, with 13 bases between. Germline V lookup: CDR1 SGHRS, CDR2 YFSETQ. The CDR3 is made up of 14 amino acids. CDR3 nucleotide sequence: TGCGCCAGCAGCCACGAGGGATATTCAGATACGCAGTATTTT. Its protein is CASSHEGYSDTQYF.